One and the same sample provided the 22 T cell receptor beta chains below, sequenced in a study of blood T cells in healthy people across ages. The second PCR ran roughly 6 to 12 cycles with a sample-barcoded 5' primer and J-beta primers. A single record per CDR3 protein comes from TCRdb applying MiXCR to the 5' RACE reads. Among about 590,000 distinct CDR3 sequences listed, about 30% were seen once. Sequenced: blood. Source of these receptors: a woman older than 75 in good health.

This clonotype occurred many times. The chain is built from TRBV20-1 and TRBJ2-1, with 14 bases that match TRBD2. Germline CDR1 reads DFQATT; CDR2 reads SNEGSKA (reference sequence). There are 15 residues in the CDR3. After removal of 6 bases from V and 7 bases from J, the junction contained 8 bases not matched to a gene. Here the CDR3 DNA reads TGCAGTGCCCACGGACTAGCGGGGGGCGTAAATGAGCAGTTCTTC. Amino acids: CSAHGLAGGVNEQFF.

This clonotype was seen only a few times. A clone one base away is much larger, so this may be a read error. The chain carries TRBV7-3 and TRBJ2-5, with D possibly being TRBD2 (5 bases). Germline V CDR1 and CDR2: SGHTA, FQGTGA. The CDR3 spans 16 residues. V gave up 0 bases and J gave up 2 bases, with 13 bases separating them. The CDR3 here is CASSLTRLPVQETQYF. CDR3 in DNA: TGTGCCAGCAGCTTAACGAGACTACCGGTTCAAGAGACCCAGTACTTC.

V gene TRBV29-1 combines with J gene TRBJ2-7; D is unresolved. The CDR3 consists of 13 residues. The V and J ends lost 3 bases and 1 base respectively, with 10 bases between them. Germline V lookup: CDR1 SQVTM, CDR2 ANQGSEA. The CDR3 loop is CSVEAATSYEQYF. In DNA form, the CDR3 reads TGCAGCGTTGAGGCAGCAACGTCCTACGAGCAGTACTTC.

This clonotype was picked up one time. The V call is TRBV10-3, the J call TRBJ2-4, with D tentatively TRBD2 (5 bases). This CDR3 contains 11 residues. V lost 10 bases and J lost 10, with 14 bases in between. Germline values: CDR1 ENHRY, CDR2 SYGVKD. CDR3 amino acids: CASSRDQIQYF. CDR3 bases: TGTGCCAGCAGCCGGGATCAAATTCAGTACTTC.

Many counts were recorded for this clonotype. CDR3 region: CASSPWGNYGYTF. In DNA form, the CDR3 reads TGTGCCAGCAGCCCCTGGGGAAATTATGGCTACACCTTC. The chain links TRBV7-2 to TRBJ1-2; D remains ambiguous. Germline V lookup: CDR1 SGHTA, CDR2 FQGNSA. The CDR3 loop spans 13 amino acids. V lost 5 bases and J lost 5, with 12 bases in between.

The rearrangement joins TRBV7-9 to TRBJ1-5; tentative D call: TRBD1 (6 bases). Germline loops: CDR1 SEHNR, CDR2 FQNEAQ (reference sequence). The CDR3 consists of 14 residues. V lost 4 bases, J lost 7 bases, and 14 bases lay in between. Written as DNA, the CDR3 is TGTGCCAGCAGCTCGACAAGGACAGACCAGCCCCAGCATTTT. It yields the protein CASSSTRTDQPQHF. The full variable domain, in which reference TRBV7-9 and TRBJ1-5 provide the parts outside the CDR3, is DTGVSQNPRHKITKRGQNVTFRCDPISEHNRLYWYRQTLGQGPEFLTYFQNEAQLEKSRLLSDRFSAERPKGSFSTLEIQRTEQGDSAMYLCASSSTRTDQPQHFGDGTRLSIL.

This clonotype has more than one count but fewer than ten. The rearrangement uses TRBV7-9 and TRBJ1-2, with 7 bases matching TRBD1. V lost 3 bases, J lost 4 bases, and 5 bases stayed unmatched. Germline values: CDR1 SEHNR, CDR2 FQNEAQ (reference sequence). The CDR3 length is 14 residues. Here the CDR3 DNA reads TGTGCCAGCAGCTTGGGACAGCCAATCTATGGCTACACCTTC. Translating gives CASSLGQPIYGYTF.

This clonotype has ten or more counts. V usage is TRBV15 and J usage is TRBJ1-2; a weak D match, TRBD1 (5 bases). Germline V gene sequence: CDR1 LNHNV, CDR2 YYDKDF (reference sequence). V was clipped by 1 base and J by 6 bases, with 6 bases between them. The CDR3 consists of 12 residues. The CDR3 loop reads CATSRVGDGYTF. CDR3 DNA sequence: TGTGCCACCAGCAGAGTAGGGGATGGCTACACCTTC.

This clonotype was found many times. This sequence joins TRBV20-1 and TRBJ2-7, with D perhaps matching TRBD1 (6 bases). CDR1 and CDR2 (germline): DFQATT, SNEGSKA (reference sequence). The CDR3 is 11 residues long. CDR3 nucleotides: TGCAGCGCAGGGGCAGTTTACGAGCAGTACTTC. Translation gives CSAGAVYEQYF.

This clonotype has ten or more counts. The J gene is TRBJ1-1, the V gene TRBV12-3 or TRBV12-4; tentative D call: TRBD1 (5 bases). V was pared by 6 bases and J by 0 bases, with 11 bases between. The length of the CDR3 is 14 residues. CDR3 nucleotides: TGTGCCAGCAGCCCAACAGGTATGAACACTGAAGCTTTCTTT. It yields the protein CASSPTGMNTEAFF.

This clonotype was detected ten times or more. The DNA for the CDR3 is TGTGCCAGCAGCTTAGGTCTGACAGAAGAGACCCAGTACTTC. Amino acids: CASSLGLTEETQYF. J is TRBJ2-5 and V is TRBV7-9, with a weak D call TRBD1 (5 bases). The germline V gene has CDR1 SEHNR and CDR2 FQNEAQ (reference sequence). V lost 1 base to trimming and J lost 3 bases, with 9 bases between them. The CDR3 length is 14 residues.

This clonotype showed up many times. The CDR3 sequence is CASSDRGRNTDTQYF. The DNA for the CDR3 is TGTGCCAGCAGTGATAGGGGACGGAACACAGATACGCAGTATTTT. V and J are TRBV2 and TRBJ2-3, with D possibly being TRBD1 or TRBD2 (5 bases each). This CDR3 comprises 15 residues. Germline lookup yields CDR1 SNHLY and CDR2 FYNNEI. Trimming removed 3 bases at V and 2 bases at J, with 12 bases between.

This clonotype came up many times. The V and J genes are TRBV18 and TRBJ2-7, with TRBD1 as a possible D gene (5 bases). Trimming took off 6 bases at V and 1 base at J, with 7 bases between the two ends. Germline V lookup: CDR1 KGHSH, CDR2 LQKENI. The CDR3 has 12 amino acids. The CDR3 here is CASSRQSYEQYF. The CDR3 nucleotides read TGTGCCAGCTCGCGACAGTCCTACGAGCAGTACTTC.

V is TRBV7-2 and J is TRBJ2-1; the match to TRBD1 covers 7 bases. The CDR3 has 12 amino acids. V was clipped by 5 bases and J by 15 bases; unmatched bases: 10. The germline V gene has CDR1 SGHTA and CDR2 FQGNSA. This CDR3 reads CASSVGTEYRFF. DNA of the CDR3: TGTGCCAGCAGCGTAGGGACAGAATATCGGTTCTTC.

A single count supports this clonotype. The chain links TRBV2 to TRBJ1-1, with a tentative D call TRBD1 (6 bases). The CDR3 extends over 15 amino acids. Per the germline V gene, CDR1 is SNHLY and CDR2 is FYNNEI. V dropped 8 bases and J dropped 3 bases, with 19 bases sitting between them. CDR3 DNA: TGTGCCAGCGCGGACAGTAACTATGGCTACACTGAAGCTTTCTTT. This encodes CASADSNYGYTEAFF.

This chain links TRBV15 with TRBJ2-6; D unresolved. With 3 bases removed from V and 0 bases from J, the gap between germline ends came to 12 bases. The CDR3 has 17 residues. Germline V gives CDR1 LNHNV, CDR2 YYDKDF (reference sequence). CDR3 region: CATSSVDTASGANVLTF. The CDR3 DNA sequence: TGTGCCACCAGCAGCGTTGATACGGCCTCTGGGGCCAACGTCCTGACTTTC.

Concerning this clonotype itself: A read error is likely, as this CDR3 ends without the conserved phenylalanine or tryptophan. The rearrangement joins TRBV6-5 to TRBJ1-1, with a weak D call TRBD1 (5 bases). Germline assignment: CDR1 MNHEY and CDR2 SVGAGI. CDR3 length equals 15 residues. The V gene lost 6 bases and the J gene lost 2 bases, with 16 bases spanning the gap. CDR3 in DNA: TGTGCCAGCAGCGTATCGGGGGGTGGAAACACTGAAGCTTTCGTT. Amino acid sequence: CASSVSGGGNTEAFV.

This clonotype was recorded a few times. V gene TRBV14 combines with J gene TRBJ2-7; TRBD2 is a possible D gene (5 bases). Germline V gives CDR1 SGHDN, CDR2 FVKESK. This CDR3 is built from 13 residues. V shed 1 base and J shed 3 bases, with 7 bases lying between them. CDR3 sequence: CASSQVDYYEQYF. CDR3 DNA sequence: TGTGCCAGCAGCCAAGTAGACTACTACGAGCAGTACTTC.

This clonotype was found many times. The chain combines TRBV20-1 with TRBJ1-2; 10 bases are a match to TRBD1. Germline V lookup: CDR1 DFQATT, CDR2 SNEGSKA (reference sequence). The V segment lost 6 bases and the J segment 3 bases; nucleotides outside the gene matches: 13. This CDR3 comprises 16 residues. The CDR3 sequence: CSAGRDRGPGDYGYTF. For the CDR3, the DNA is TGCAGTGCCGGCCGGGACAGGGGCCCGGGTGACTATGGCTACACCTTC.

The chain employs TRBV27 and TRBJ2-3; TRBD2 agrees at 8 bases. CDR3 length: 17 amino acids. CDR1 is MNHEY and CDR2 is SMNVEV in the germline V gene (reference sequence). With 3 bases clipped from V and 3 bases from J, the junction kept 11 bases outside the gene matches. The CDR3 DNA follows: TGTGCCAGCAGTTTTCTTACGGGGGGGGGCCGAACAGATACGCAGTATTTT. The encoded protein is CASSFLTGGGRTDTQYF.

On this clonotype: Germline and junction disagree at one end, which may indicate a read error. CDR3 in DNA: TGTACCAGCAGCGTAGTGGGTCGGGGTAGCACAGATACGCAGTATTTT. Translating it yields CTSSVVGRGSTDTQYF. The genes are TRBV9 and TRBJ2-3; a possible D gene is TRBD2 (5 bases). This CDR3 comprises 16 residues. Germline loops: CDR1 SGDLS, CDR2 YYNGEE.

The chain has TRBV5-4 and TRBJ2-7; 9 bases fit TRBD2. Unmatched junction bases numbered 12, after V lost 0 bases and J lost 5 bases. The germline CDR1 and CDR2 sequences are SGHNT and YYREEE (reference sequence). This CDR3 is 17 amino acids long. In DNA, the CDR3 is TGTGCCAGCAGCTTGGTGCCTCTAGCGGGACCCCTCAACGAGCAGTACTTC. This gives the protein CASSLVPLAGPLNEQYF.